Shown below are 23 T cell receptor beta chains from a single sample sequenced in a study of blood T cell repertoires in COVID-19. Generated by immunoSEQ multiplex PCR, the TCRdb table keeps only in-frame clones and is missing some. The table shows nearly 250,000 clones, with 70% to 90% occurring only once. Material for sequencing was PBMCs or T cells enriched from blood (not recorded which). The receptors stem from a man in his forties or fifties who had been exposed to COVID-19.

This clone has a handful of counts. J is TRBJ1-3 and V is TRBV5-1; maybe TRBD1 (6 bases). V was pared by 4 bases and J by 0 bases, with 14 bases between. This CDR3 is 16 amino acids long. CDR1 is SGHRS, CDR2 YFSETQ, per germline. CDR3 nucleotide sequence: TGCGCCAGCAGCACAACAGGGATCTACTCTGGAAACACCATATATTTT. Residues: CASSTTGIYSGNTIYF.

The rearrangement joins TRBV5-6 to TRBJ2-7; D is possibly TRBD2 (6 bases). The germline CDR1 and CDR2 sequences are SGHDT and YYEEEE. Trimming took off 0 bases at V and 6 bases at J, with 16 bases between the two ends. The CDR3 sequence is 15 residues long. DNA for the CDR3: TGTGCCAGCAGCTTGGGTGCCGGGGGAATCGGCGAGCAGTACTTC. Translated: CASSLGAGGIGEQYF.

This sequence joins TRBV10-3 and TRBJ1-2; maybe TRBD1 (5 bases). Germline V gene sequence: CDR1 ENHRY, CDR2 SYGVKD. V lost 5 bases and J lost 7, with 26 bases in between. The length of the CDR3 is 17 residues. The CDR3 DNA reads as TGTGCCATCAGTACGACGGGGGACCCCGCTCAGGGAAGTGGCTACACCTTC. Protein: CAISTTGDPAQGSGYTF.

This clone was detected once. The chain carries TRBV14 and TRBJ1-6; a weak D match, TRBD1 (6 bases). The germline V gene has CDR1 SGHDN and CDR2 FVKESK. V was trimmed by 1 base and J by 6 bases, leaving 19 bases between them. The CDR3 sequence is 18 residues long. CDR3 bases: TGTGCCAGCAGCCAAGCCCTAAGGACAGCCACCATTAATTCACCCCTCCACTTT. Translating gives CASSQALRTATINSPLHF.

This chain uses TRBV5-1 with TRBJ2-1, with 16 bases lining up with TRBD2. Trimming cost V 5 bases and J 8 bases; bases outside gene matches: 1. The CDR3 is made up of 14 amino acids. The germline V gene has CDR1 SGHRS and CDR2 YFSETQ. In DNA form, the CDR3 reads TGCGCCAGCAGGGGACTAGCGGGAGGGGATGAGCAGTTCTTC. Its protein is CASRGLAGGDEQFF.

The chain has TRBV18 and TRBJ2-5; 7 bases align to TRBD1. V was clipped by 2 bases and J by 5 bases; unmatched bases: 11. The CDR3 is made up of 16 amino acids. Per germline, CDR1 KGHSH and CDR2 LQKENI. The CDR3 loop is CASSPARQGVWETQYF. CDR3 nucleotide sequence: TGTGCCAGCTCACCAGCGAGACAGGGAGTTTGGGAGACCCAGTACTTC.

With regard to this clone: This same CDR3 is encoded by further DNA sequences in the sample. V gene TRBV5-6 combines with J gene TRBJ1-5; D gene unclear. The V end was cut by 0 bases, the J end by 5 bases, with 3 bases between. CDR3 length: 12 residues. Germline CDR1 and CDR2: SGHDT and YYEEEE. The CDR3 sequence is CASSLGDQPQHF. The DNA of the CDR3 is TGTGCCAGCAGCTTGGGCGATCAGCCCCAGCATTTT. The whole variable domain, remainder taken from reference TRBV5-6 and TRBJ1-5, is DAGVTQSPTHLIKTRGQQVTLRCSPKSGHDTVSWYQQALGQGPQFIFQYYEEEERQRGNFPDRFSGHQFPNYSSELNVNALLLGDSALYLCASSLGDQPQHFGDGTRLSIL.

The chain is built from TRBV5-1 and TRBJ2-1; 8 bases map to TRBD1. V was clipped by 3 bases and J by 0 bases; unmatched bases: 2. Germline-derived CDR1 and CDR2 are SGHRS and YFSETQ. This CDR3 is built from 15 residues. CDR3 region: CASSSGTGSYNEQFF. CDR3 DNA: TGCGCCAGCAGCTCCGGGACAGGCTCCTACAATGAGCAGTTCTTC. Full variable domain (rest looked up from reference TRBV5-1 and TRBJ2-1): KAGVTQTPRYLIKTRGQQVTLSCSPISGHRSVSWYQQTPGQGLQFLFEYFSETQRNKGNFPGRFSGRQFSNSRSEMNVSTLELGDSALYLCASSSGTGSYNEQFFGPGTRLTVL.

The chain couples TRBV19 to TRBJ1-2, with a weak D call TRBD1 (5 bases). The CDR3 is 16 amino acids. Germline V gives CDR1 LNHDA, CDR2 SQIVND (reference sequence). Between the trimmed V and J ends, which lost 6 bases and 2 bases, there was a span of 19 bases. As DNA, the CDR3 is TGTGCCAGTAGCTCGACATGGGGACGGGGGAACTATGGCTACACCTTC. Encoded protein: CASSSTWGRGNYGYTF.

V usage is TRBV27 and J usage is TRBJ1-1; TRBD1 aligns across 9 bases. The trim removed 6 bases at V and 1 base at J, leaving 6 bases unmatched. CDR1 and CDR2 from the germline V gene are MNHEY and SMNVEV (reference sequence). The CDR3 runs to 15 residues. CDR3 in DNA: TGTGCCAGCAGATTAGGACAGGGGAGGAACACTGAAGCTTTCTTT. It translates to CASRLGQGRNTEAFF.

The gene calls are TRBV5-1 and TRBJ1-6, with 7 bases identical to TRBD1. V dropped 3 bases and J dropped 7; count of bases not matched to a gene: 7. Germline V CDR1 and CDR2: SGHRS, YFSETQ. The CDR3 contains 15 residues. CDR3 in DNA: TGCGCCAGCAGCTGGCGGGACAGACAAAATTCACCCCTCCACTTT. Residues: CASSWRDRQNSPLHF. The entire variable domain, with the rest obtained from reference TRBV5-1 and TRBJ1-6, is as follows: KAGVTQTPRYLIKTRGQQVTLSCSPISGHRSVSWYQQTPGQGLQFLFEYFSETQRNKGNFPGRFSGRQFSNSRSEMNVSTLELGDSALYLCASSWRDRQNSPLHFGNGTRLTVT.

The genes are TRBV18 and TRBJ1-4; a possible D gene is TRBD1 (5 bases). Germline V gene data show CDR1 as KGHSH and CDR2 as LQKENI. Between the trimmed V and J ends, which lost 3 bases and 3 bases, there was a span of 17 bases. The CDR3 totals 17 residues. CDR3 bases: TGTGCCAGCTCACCTTTTATTCCATCAGGGTCTAATGAAAAACTGTTTTTT. Its protein is CASSPFIPSGSNEKLFF. Supplemented by reference TRBV18 and TRBJ1-4, the full variable domain reads NAGVMQNPRHLVRRRGQEARLRCSPMKGHSHVYWYRQLPEEGLKFMVYLQKENIIDESGMPKERFSAEFPKEGPSILRIQQVVRGDSAAYFCASSPFIPSGSNEKLFFGSGTQLSVL.

The rearrangement uses TRBV5-1 and TRBJ2-2; 10 nucleotides align to TRBD1. The germline V gene has CDR1 SGHRS and CDR2 YFSETQ. The CDR3 is made up of 14 amino acids. V shed 7 bases, J shed 3 bases, and the junction held 3 bases outside the gene matches. The CDR3 DNA follows: TGCGCCAGCGGGACAGGGGTGGACACCGGGGAGCTGTTTTTT. This encodes CASGTGVDTGELFF.

V usage is TRBV2 and J usage is TRBJ1-5, with no clear D. Germline CDR1 reads SNHLY; CDR2 reads FYNNEI. The CDR3 contains 14 residues. The germline V and J ends were trimmed by 3 bases and 6 bases, with 12 bases remaining between them. CDR3 in amino acids: CASSDSIGGQPQHF. CDR3 sequence (DNA): TGTGCCAGCAGTGACTCAATTGGCGGTCAGCCCCAGCATTTT. Combining the CDR3 with reference TRBV2 and TRBJ1-5 gives the whole variable domain EPEVTQTPSHQVTQMGQEVILRCVPISNHLYFYWYRQILGQKVEFLVSFYNNEISEKSEIFDDQFSVERPDGSNFTLKIRSTKLEDSAMYFCASSDSIGGQPQHFGDGTRLSIL.

The rearrangement joins TRBV30 to TRBJ2-2; 7 nucleotides agree with TRBD2. Trimming at V came to 6 bases and at J to 5 bases, leaving 12 bases not matched to a gene. Germline values: CDR1 GTSNPN, CDR2 SVGIG (reference sequence). The CDR3 contains 15 residues. The CDR3 loop reads CACSGGWGGTGELFF. The CDR3 DNA reads as TGTGCCTGCTCGGGAGGTTGGGGGGGGACCGGGGAGCTGTTTTTT.

The gene calls are TRBV5-4 and TRBJ2-7; weak D call: TRBD2 (7 bases). This CDR3 has 15 residues. Per germline, CDR1 SGHNT and CDR2 YYREEE (reference sequence). V was cut by 4 bases and J by 0 bases, with 14 bases left in between. This CDR3 reads CASSGGGGFSYEQYV. The CDR3 DNA follows: TGTGCCAGCAGCGGCGGCGGGGGCTTCTCCTACGAGCAGTACGTC.

Concerning this clone: Other DNA sequences from this sample encode an identical CDR3 as well. The chain combines TRBV18 with TRBJ1-2; 7 bases agree with TRBD1. Unmatched junction bases numbered 9, after V lost 6 bases and J lost 8 bases. This CDR3 spans 13 amino acids. Germline V gene data show CDR1 as KGHSH and CDR2 as LQKENI. CDR3 sequence: CASSRDRVDGYTF. The CDR3 coding sequence is TGTGCCAGCTCGAGAGACAGGGTGGACGGCTACACCTTC.

The chain carries TRBV18 and TRBJ2-3; 10 bases align to TRBD2. The CDR3 has 16 residues. V trimming: 0 bases; J trimming: 2 bases; junction bases outside the gene matches: 2. The germline gives CDR1 KGHSH, CDR2 LQKENI. CDR3 loop: CASSPPSGGFTDTQYF. CDR3 DNA sequence: TGTGCCAGCTCACCACCTAGCGGGGGGTTCACAGATACGCAGTATTTT. Using reference TRBV18 and TRBJ2-3 for the parts outside the CDR3, the full variable domain is NAGVMQNPRHLVRRRGQEARLRCSPMKGHSHVYWYRQLPEEGLKFMVYLQKENIIDESGMPKERFSAEFPKEGPSILRIQQVVRGDSAAYFCASSPPSGGFTDTQYFGPGTRLTVL.

The rearrangement joins TRBV5-1 to TRBJ1-5; 7 nucleotides match TRBD1. The CDR3 totals 15 residues. Germline CDR1 and CDR2: SGHRS and YFSETQ. Trimming removed 4 bases from V and 0 bases from J; junction bases left unmatched: 4. The CDR3 protein is CASSPTGHSNQPQHF. DNA for the CDR3: TGCGCCAGCAGCCCGACAGGGCATAGCAATCAGCCCCAGCATTTT.

This clone was recorded a few times. The chain carries TRBV2 and TRBJ2-6; no clear D. The V end was cut by 4 bases, the J end by 0 bases, with 7 bases between. Looked up from germline, CDR1 is SNHLY and CDR2 is FYNNEI. The CDR3 is 15 amino acids. CDR3 sequence (DNA): TGTGCCAGCAGTGGCGGAACCTCTGGGGCCAACGTCCTGACTTTC. Translated: CASSGGTSGANVLTF.

The chain employs TRBV5-1 and TRBJ2-5; 8 nucleotides agree with TRBD1. V dropped 4 bases and J dropped 0; count of bases not matched to a gene: 5. CDR1 and CDR2 from the germline V gene are SGHRS and YFSETQ. The CDR3 has 15 residues. The CDR3 DNA is TGCGCCAGCAGCGTCATGGGACAGGACCAAGAGACCCAGTACTTC. Its protein is CASSVMGQDQETQYF.

The chain has TRBV28 and TRBJ1-4, with 10 positions matching TRBD1. The CDR3 totals 16 residues. J gave up 8 bases and V 3 bases, and 9 bases lay outside the gene matches. Germline V gene sequence: CDR1 MDHEN, CDR2 SYDVKM. The chain's CDR3 is CASSLGGTGDEEKLFF. DNA for the CDR3: TGTGCCAGCAGTTTGGGAGGGACAGGGGACGAGGAAAAACTGTTTTTT.

In this sample, this clone turned up a few times. The chain joins TRBV9 to TRBJ1-2; D remains ambiguous. CDR3 length equals 14 residues. The germline gives CDR1 SGDLS, CDR2 YYNGEE. V shed 0 bases and J shed 1 base, with 7 bases lying between them. This CDR3 is CASSVDQHNYGYTF. DNA of the CDR3: TGTGCCAGCAGCGTAGACCAACATAACTATGGCTACACCTTC. Filled out from reference TRBV9 and TRBJ1-2, the complete variable domain reads DSGVTQTPKHLITATGQRVTLRCSPRSGDLSVYWYQQSLDQGLQFLIQYYNGEERAKGNILERFSAQQFPDLHSELNLSSLELGDSALYFCASSVDQHNYGYTFGSGTRLTVV.